The 17 T cell receptor beta chains listed next were all sequenced from one sample in a study of blood T cell repertoires in COVID-19. The table came from immunoSEQ multiplex PCR; TCRdb's copy has only in-frame clones and leaves some out. The profile shows around 230,000 clones, 86% of them singletons. The specimen was PBMCs or T cells enriched from blood (not recorded which). The receptors come from a middle-aged woman with acute COVID-19.

CDR3 sequence: CASSLQTGASPNYGYTF. CDR3 nucleotide sequence: TGTGCCAGCAGCTTACAGACAGGCGCTTCACCTAACTATGGCTACACCTTC. The V call is TRBV7-2, the J call TRBJ1-2; D may be TRBD1 (6 bases). CDR3 size: 17 residues. V was cut by 2 bases and J by 0 bases, with 16 bases left in between. Germline V gene sequence: CDR1 SGHTA, CDR2 FQGNSA.

This chain joins TRBV5-4 and TRBJ2-3; 9 bases fit TRBD2. The CDR3 covers 16 residues. Per the germline V gene, CDR1 is SGHNT and CDR2 is YYREEE (reference sequence). Unmatched junction bases numbered 8, after V lost 0 bases and J lost 6 bases. The CDR3 DNA follows: TGTGCCAGCAGCTTGGTGTCGGCGAGCGGGGGGGATACGCAGTATTTT. As protein: CASSLVSASGGDTQYF.

J is TRBJ1-1 and V is TRBV7-6; tentatively, D is TRBD1 (6 bases). The germline V gene has CDR1 SGHVS and CDR2 FNYEAQ. The ends were cut back, 1 base at V and 3 bases at J, with 12 bases in the middle. This CDR3 spans 15 amino acids. In DNA, the CDR3 is TGTGCCAGCAGCTTAGAGGTGTCAGGGGACACTGAAGCTTTCTTT. Encoded protein: CASSLEVSGDTEAFF.

This chain links TRBV4-1 with TRBJ1-1; a possible D gene is TRBD1 (6 bases). This CDR3 is built from 15 residues. The germline gives CDR1 MGHRA, CDR2 YSYEKL. V was pared by 5 bases and J by 1 base, with 14 bases between. DNA of the CDR3: TGCGCCAGCAGCAGCCCCGGACAGAAGAACACTGAAGCTTTCTTT. Protein product: CASSSPGQKNTEAFF.

The chain has TRBV6-5 and TRBJ2-3, with a tentative D call TRBD2 (7 bases). Trimming took 4 bases from V and 0 from J, leaving 14 bases between them. The CDR3 is 16 amino acids. Germline CDR1 reads MNHEY; CDR2 reads SVGAGI. CDR3 in amino acids: CASSWASGGSTDTQYF. In DNA form, the CDR3 reads TGTGCCAGCAGTTGGGCGTCGGGGGGCAGCACAGATACGCAGTATTTT.

The genes are TRBV11-3 and TRBJ2-1; 9 bases fit TRBD2. Trimming cost V 0 bases and J 8 bases; bases outside gene matches: 8. The CDR3 covers 16 residues. The V gene's germline CDR1 is SGHNT and CDR2 YENEEA. This CDR3 reads CASSLDGGGAVDEQFF. In DNA form, the CDR3 reads TGTGCCAGCAGCTTAGATGGCGGGGGGGCTGTTGATGAGCAGTTCTTC.

The gene calls are TRBV11-2 and TRBJ1-1; possibly TRBD1 for D (5 bases). V dropped 4 bases and J dropped 0 bases, with 12 bases sitting between them. This CDR3 has 15 residues. Per germline, CDR1 SGHAT and CDR2 FQNNGV. For the CDR3, the DNA is TGTGCCAGCAGCTCTCGGGGGGATATGAACACTGAAGCTTTCTTT. The encoded protein is CASSSRGDMNTEAFF.

This rearrangement joins TRBV7-2 to TRBJ1-6; 8 bases fit TRBD1. Losses at the gene ends were 1 base for V and 0 bases for J; bases not matched to a gene: 5. The CDR3 totals 18 residues. Germline-derived CDR1 and CDR2 are SGHTA and FQGNSA. The CDR3 nucleotides read TGTGCCAGCAGCTTAGGACAGGGGAGGGGCTCCTATAATTCACCCCTCCACTTT. Translation: CASSLGQGRGSYNSPLHF. The full variable domain, rest sourced from reference TRBV7-2 and TRBJ1-6, is GAGVSQSPSNKVTEKGKDVELRCDPISGHTALYWYRQSLGQGLEFLIYFQGNSAPDKSGLPSDRFSAERTGGSVSTLTIQRTQQEDSAVYLCASSLGQGRGSYNSPLHFGNGTRLTVT.

This clone was counted a few times. The CDR3 spells CASNRPGVTEAFF. CDR3 DNA sequence: TGTGCCAGCAATCGTCCGGGGGTCACTGAAGCTTTCTTT. The gene calls are TRBV2 and TRBJ1-1; weak D call: TRBD1 (5 bases). The germline gives CDR1 SNHLY, CDR2 FYNNEI. Trimming stripped 7 bases from V and 4 bases from J, with 13 bases between. The CDR3 consists of 13 residues. Drawing the rest from reference TRBV2 and TRBJ1-1, the complete variable domain is EPEVTQTPSHQVTQMGQEVILRCVPISNHLYFYWYRQILGQKVEFLVSFYNNEISEKSEIFDDQFSVERPDGSNFTLKIRSTKLEDSAMYFCASNRPGVTEAFFGQGTRLTVV.

The rearrangement links TRBV28 to TRBJ2-2; D is possibly TRBD1 (5 bases). In germline, CDR1 is MDHEN, CDR2 SYDVKM. V lost 5 bases and J 6 bases, leaving 13 bases between the germline ends. CDR3 length equals 14 residues. CDR3 in DNA: TGTGCCAGCAGTCACTCTTTCAGGGCCGGGGAGCTGTTTTTT. Protein product: CASSHSFRAGELFF.

The chain has TRBV24-1 and TRBJ1-1; D ambiguous. The V and J ends lost 2 bases and 4 bases respectively, with 4 bases between them. CDR3 length: 12 residues. Germline CDR1 KGHDR, CDR2 SFDVKD. The CDR3: CATSDSGTEAFF. As DNA, the CDR3 is TGTGCCACCAGTGATTCCGGCACTGAAGCTTTCTTT.

The chain links TRBV18 to TRBJ2-1; TRBD1 agrees at 7 bases. Germline assignment: CDR1 KGHSH and CDR2 LQKENI. The CDR3 is 13 amino acids. The ends lost 6 bases at V and 7 bases at J; junction bases unmatched: 6. In DNA form, the CDR3 reads TGTGCCAGCTCGCAGGGACAGATGAATGAGCAGTTCTTC. Translation: CASSQGQMNEQFF. The variable domain in full, completed from reference TRBV18 and TRBJ2-1, reads NAGVMQNPRHLVRRRGQEARLRCSPMKGHSHVYWYRQLPEEGLKFMVYLQKENIIDESGMPKERFSAEFPKEGPSILRIQQVVRGDSAAYFCASSQGQMNEQFFGPGTRLTVL.

This chain connects TRBV3-1 (or the pseudogene TRBV3-2) to TRBJ1-1, with 7 bases fitting TRBD1. This CDR3 is built from 13 residues. Losses at the gene ends were 4 bases for V and 6 bases for J; bases not matched to a gene: 5. Germline V gene sequence: CDR1 LGHDT, CDR2 YNNKEL (reference sequence). The CDR3 is CASSLLDRAEAFF. The CDR3 DNA is TGTGCCAGCAGCCTCCTCGACAGGGCTGAAGCTTTCTTT.

V usage is TRBV7-9 and J usage is TRBJ2-7, with 9 bases fitting TRBD1. The J segment lost 3 bases and the V segment lost 6 bases, leaving 12 bases of the junction unmatched. CDR3 length: 16 residues. Germline V gives CDR1 SEHNR, CDR2 FQNEAQ (reference sequence). The CDR3 here is CASRGGTGQGVYEQYF. The CDR3 nucleotides are TGTGCCAGCAGGGGAGGTACGGGACAGGGTGTCTACGAGCAGTACTTC.

This chain connects TRBV7-9 to TRBJ1-4; no clear D gene. Germline V lookup: CDR1 SEHNR, CDR2 FQNEAQ (reference sequence). The CDR3 has 14 residues. V lost 1 base, J lost 8 bases, and 11 bases lay in between. This CDR3 reads CASSLGSPGEKLFF. CDR3 bases: TGTGCCAGCAGCTTAGGTTCCCCGGGGGAAAAACTGTTTTTT.

The chain links TRBV23-1 to TRBJ1-5; TRBD1 might be the D (5 bases). TRBV23-1 is recorded as an ORF, its role being uncertain. The CDR3 contains 19 residues. The germline V and J ends were trimmed by 0 bases and 2 bases, with 20 bases remaining between them. The CDR3 bases are TGCGCCAGCAGTCAATCATCGGGTTTCCAGGGCGAGGGCAATCAGCCCCAGCATTTT. As protein: CASSQSSGFQGEGNQPQHF.

The chain is built from TRBV27 and TRBJ1-6, with D possibly matching TRBD1 (5 bases). The germline V and J ends were trimmed by 6 bases and 16 bases, with 25 bases remaining between them. This CDR3 contains 15 residues. CDR1 and CDR2 from the germline V gene are MNHEY and SMNVEV (reference sequence). CDR3 loop: CASSQTLSTAQTLHF. The CDR3 DNA follows: TGTGCCAGCAGCCAAACCCTCTCGACAGCCCAGACTCTCCACTTT.